Reported below is one T cell receptor beta chain. This record belongs to a study of blood T cell repertoires in COVID-19. CDR3 length equals 13 residues. V shed 5 bases and J shed 9 bases, with 14 bases lying between them. Germline lookup yields CDR1 MNHEY and CDR2 SVGEGT. Repertoires were generated with immunoSEQ multiplex PCR, while TCRdb's copy carries only in-frame clones and drops some. The sample yields 250,000 to 350,000 clones, approximately 89% seen once. V is TRBV6-2 or TRBV6-3 and J is TRBJ2-1; D might be TRBD1 (7 bases). The source is a woman aged 50 to 65 who had recovered from COVID-19. The sample taken for sequencing was peripheral blood. CDR3 sequence (DNA): TGTGCCAGCAGTACAGGGGCGGGGTTTGAGCAGTTCTTC. Protein: CASSTGAGFEQFF.